This T cell receptor beta chain was profiled in a study of long-term antiretroviral therapy in people with HIV. General study points: HIV repertoires showed narrower CDR3 length ranges than controls.

This clone was seen just once. Its antigen is unknown. Trimming cost V 4 bases and J 0 bases; bases outside gene matches: 9. The CDR3 loop spans 17 amino acids. Germline V gene sequence: CDR1 SGHRS, CDR2 YFSETQ. Sequencing used immunoSEQ v3.0 at survey level. The table came from immunoSEQ multiplex PCR; TCRdb's copy has only in-frame clones and leaves some out. Among around 30,000 clones listed, over 80% were seen once. The chain combines TRBV5-1 with TRBJ1-5, with 8 nucleotides matching TRBD1. The clonotype originates from a man aged 18 to 29 with HIV. Sequencing used unsorted PBMCs, obtained 0.4 years after starting antiretroviral therapy. CDR3 in amino acids: CASSPAGTGYSNQPQHF. CDR3 bases: TGCGCCAGCAGCCCAGCCGGGACAGGCTATAGCAATCAGCCCCAGCATTTT.